This TCR beta chain was observed in a study of PD-L1 blockade in urothelial cancer. Study-level background: Bladder-origin urothelial cancer in males covered about nine tenths of the roughly 30 patients. Patients arrived having already received 0 to 3 prior chemotherapy regimens. The median T cell count in blood samples was 141,255.

Spiking each PCR with synthetic TCR analog templates was performed. The assay was immunoSEQ multiplex PCR, and TCRdb's table has in-frame clones only and misses some. The sample holds about 88,000 clones; roughly 90% are singletons and the top ten take roughly 9.4%. The CDR3 has 14 amino acids. The ends were cut back, 0 bases at V and 1 base at J, with 9 bases in the middle. CDR1 and CDR2 (germline): GTSNPN, SVGIG (reference sequence). This chain uses TRBV30 with TRBJ2-5, with TRBD1 as a possible D gene (5 bases). Material: PBMCs, obtained around atezolizumab (anti-PD-L1) treatment. The clonotype was recovered from a man in his 60s with urothelial cancer. CDR3: CAWSVGAVQETQYF. The CDR3 coding sequence is TGTGCCTGGAGTGTAGGGGCAGTCCAAGAGACCCAGTACTTC.